The source of this TCR beta chain is a study of T cells in Graves' hyperthyroidism and ophthalmopathy. The study's findings and limits: Before onset, by a median of about seven months, the model predicted ophthalmopathy.

It was RNA transcripts that yielded the amplified TCR beta CDR3 regions. TCR CDR3 regions were first amplified by RT-PCR with HTBI primers. TCRdb reprocessed the multiplex PCR reads via MiXCR and lists one record per CDR3 protein. The sample includes about 47,000 distinct CDR3 sequences, roughly 51% of them seen just once. This clonotype was recorded many times. Its antigen is unknown. The CDR3 is 14 amino acids. V was shortened by 4 bases and J by 2 bases, with 13 bases between the two germline ends. Per the germline V gene, CDR1 is SGHRS and CDR2 is YFSETQ. A lack of ophthalmopathy progression within 18 months defined stable Graves' hyperthyroidism. Diagnosis relied on clinical symptoms, serum thyroxine and TRAb, thyroid ultrasound and orbital computed tomography.

The receptor's source is a young man with Graves' hyperthyroidism. The genes are TRBV5-1 and TRBJ2-7; TRBD1 is a possible D gene (5 bases). The sequenced material came from peripheral blood or thyroid tissue (not recorded which). The CDR3 nucleotides are TGCGCCAGCAGCCCTGGAGAGACAGCCTACGAGCAGTACTTC. Encoded protein: CASSPGETAYEQYF.